These T cell receptor beta chains were read from a single sample in a study of blood T cell repertoires in COVID-19. Method: immunoSEQ multiplex PCR; TCRdb's copy keeps in-frame clones and lacks some. The sample consists of about 170,000 clones, 70% to 90% of them appearing once. Sequencing was carried out using peripheral blood. The source of these receptors is a man between 60 and 75 years old who had recovered from COVID-19. CDR3s include the opening cysteine and the closing phenylalanine or tryptophan. The D gene is left open where the match is weak.

>TRBJ1-1|TRBD1|TRBV7-2
CASSLEGQDTEAFF
TGTGCCAGCAGCTTAGAGGGACAGGACACTGAAGCTTTCTTT
>TRBJ1-1|NA|TRBV19
CASSERGGGDTEAFF
TGTGCCAGTAGTGAGAGGGGTGGGGGCGACACTGAAGCTTTCTTT
>TRBJ1-2|TRBD1|TRBV5-5
CASSLGGQGRDTF
TGTGCCAGCAGCTTGGGTGGACAGGGGAGGGACACCTTC
>TRBJ2-1|TRBD2|TRBV7-6
CASSSTRLAGGVGSYNEQFF
TGTGCCAGCAGCTCCACTAGACTAGCGGGGGGGGTAGGCTCCTACAATGAGCAGTTCTTC
>TRBJ1-6|TRBD1|TRBV11-2
CASSLKGQGVYNSPLHF
TGTGCCAGCAGCTTAAAAGGACAGGGAGTTTACAATTCACCCCTCCACTTT
>TRBJ2-7|NA|TRBV6-5
CASSPRAYEQYF
TGTGCCAGCAGCCCCAGGGCCTACGAGCAGTACTTC
>TRBJ1-2|NA|TRBV4-3
CASSQDFREVWYGYTF
TGCGCCAGCAGCCAAGATTTCAGGGAAGTGTGGTATGGCTACACCTTC
>TRBJ1-5|TRBD1|TRBV10-3
CAISGGTGGVGQPQHF
TGTGCCATCAGTGGGGGTACAGGGGGCGTCGGTCAGCCCCAGCATTTT
>TRBJ2-2|NA|TRBV9
CASSGPPGQNTGELFF
TGTGCCAGCAGCGGACCCCCGGGACAAAACACCGGGGAGCTGTTTTTT
>TRBJ2-7|TRBD2|TRBV5-4
CASSSLGSSGGYEQYF
TGTGCCAGCAGCTCCCTCGGGAGTAGCGGGGGTTACGAGCAGTACTTC